This is a list of T cell receptor beta chains from one sample in a study of PD-1 blockade in classical Hodgkin lymphoma. Data came from immunoSEQ multiplex PCR; TCRdb stores just in-frame clones and leaves some out. The table includes roughly 15,000 clones, under 90% detected once. The sample in question was peripheral blood mononuclear cells (PBMCs), obtained at baseline. All receptors derive from a human donor with classical Hodgkin lymphoma. Both conserved end residues are part of each CDR3. Each record gives: V gene, CDR3 length, CDR3 protein.

>TRBV28|15
CASSRDSSTNEKLFF
>TRBV10-3|14
CAISESRGNQPQHF
>TRBV27|16
CASSPRLAGGRNEQYF
>TRBV6-6|13
CASSRDRTYGYTF
>TRBV7-2|14
CASSLPLAGYGYTF
>TRBV4-2|14
CASSLVGEGREAFF
>TRBV5-5|16
CASSLVYTATGGEQYF
>TRBV6-5|14
CASSPGNPGYGYTF
>TRBV7-9|14
CASSLGRWAEKLFF
>TRBV5-1|12
CASRSTQETQYF
>TRBV5-1|12
CASSLVEGGYTF
>TRBV5-8|13
CASSLGDGYGYTF
>TRBV14|13
CASKGLRDTEAFF
>TRBV18|14
CASSPRGRGGEAFF
>TRBV5-6|14
CASSFFRARYEQYF
>TRBV19|12
CASSIMDWGYTF
>TRBV28|12
CASSFEGYGYTF
>TRBV13|14
CASSSETVGETQYF
>TRBV28|13
CASSTGGHQPQHF
>TRBV27|15
CASKPEGDPSYEQYF
>TRBV28|14
CASSLGGLRTEAFF
>TRBV7-3|17
CASSLMGGTGGYNEQFF
>TRBV10-1|15
CASSESGGIQETQYF
>TRBV6-5|14
CASSQGTGFEKLFF
>TRBV4-2|20
CASSQGAPGLAGGPNREQYF
>TRBV15|15
CATREVGQIYNEQFF
>TRBV5-1|15
CASSWTGGQTYEQYF
>TRBV28|16
CASTEDRGLGYTEAFF
>TRBV18|14
CASSATGPQETQYF
>TRBV5-6|13
CASSLDRDQPQHF
>TRBV7-3|14
CASSPGPPNTEAFF
>TRBV29-1|13
CSVSRTGSYEQYF
>TRBV28|15
CASSLLRDRGHEQYF